The sequence of this TCR beta chain was determined in a study of cytomegalovirus exposure and HLA in healthy donors. Remarks on this clone: The antigen is unknown.

PCR used 60 Vbeta primers and 13 Jbeta primers. Sequencing was performed with immunoSEQ multiplex PCR; in TCRdb, only in-frame clones are kept and a portion is missing. The sample holds more than 85,000 clones, around 80% seen once. This CDR3 has 12 residues. The germline V and J ends were trimmed by 2 bases and 8 bases, with 7 bases remaining between them. Germline lookup yields CDR1 MNHNY and CDR2 SVGAGI (reference sequence). Study-level results: Investigators reported under 200 TCR beta chains as tied to cytomegalovirus.

This chain uses TRBV6-6 with TRBJ1-5; D is ambiguous. This TCR derives from a man younger than 45 in good health and CMV-seronegative. The specimen sequenced was PBMCs. CDR3 bases: TGTGCCAGCAGTTACCCCGGTGAGCCCCAGCATTTT. Its protein is CASSYPGEPQHF.